Here is one T cell receptor (beta chain) with its context. Losses at the gene ends were 5 bases for V and 3 bases for J; bases not matched to a gene: 7. CDR3 length: 15 residues. The germline gives CDR1 MRHNA, CDR2 SNTAGT. The PCR made use of 60 Vbeta and 13 Jbeta primers. Produced via immunoSEQ multiplex PCR; TCRdb's table is partial and in-frame only. The sample includes 140,000 to 150,000 clones, over 70% of them seen just once. This entry belongs to a study of cytomegalovirus exposure and HLA in healthy donors. The TCR was taken from a woman aged 40 to 49 in good health and CMV-seropositive. Sequencing was done on a sample of PBMCs. The V and J genes are TRBV6-4 and TRBJ2-3; TRBD2 matches 8 bases. The CDR3 reads CASSPSTSVTDTQYF. The CDR3, as DNA: TGTGCCAGCAGTCCCTCGACTAGCGTAACAGATACGCAGTATTTT.